These T cell receptor beta chains were read from a single sample in a study of cytomegalovirus exposure and HLA in healthy donors. TCRdb's table, derived via immunoSEQ multiplex PCR, lists solely in-frame clones and lacks some. This table holds fewer than 200,000 clones, 68% found once. Sequenced input: PBMCs. These receptors all come from a man aged 45-60 years in good health and CMV-seronegative. The conserved cysteine and the conserved F or W are not part of the CDR3 here. The D gene is left open where the match is weak.

TRBD1,TRBV6-4,TRBJ2-3,ASSRTGEGDTQY
NA,TRBV20-1,TRBJ2-5,SAGTLETQY
TRBD1,TRBV7-9,TRBJ2-7,ASSSGQGSYEQY
NA,TRBV27,TRBJ2-2,ASSFRWQAGELF
TRBD1,TRBV4-1,TRBJ2-7,ASSQRTGGGNYEQY
NA,TRBV5-6,TRBJ2-2,ASSYYRSNTGELF
NA,TRBV28,TRBJ1-2,ASSLTWTASTANYGYT
NA,TRBV6-5,TRBJ2-4,ASSYSDSLAKNIQY
NA,TRBV7-2,TRBJ1-5,ASSSGSSNQPQH
NA,TRBV6-1,TRBJ2-2,ASRLTGGAPGELF
TRBD1,TRBV7-3,TRBJ2-7,ASSLSGTGVYEQY
TRBD2,TRBV28,TRBJ2-3,ATTLGGGRNTQY
TRBD1,TRBV28,TRBJ1-2,ASSPRDSRTGYT
TRBD2,TRBV5-1,TRBJ2-1,ASSRGTSGSYNEQF
TRBD1,TRBV4-2,TRBJ1-2,ASSLDPGQGELGGYT
TRBD2,TRBV5-4,TRBJ2-1,ASSPGLAGGNNEQF
NA,TRBV7-9,TRBJ2-1,ASSLLRRGKGINEQF
NA,TRBV7-8,TRBJ1-2,ASSFGEGYGYT
TRBD1,TRBV5-1,TRBJ2-7,ASSLVQGANEQY
NA,TRBV28,TRBJ2-7,ASSLKGTYEQY
TRBD2,TRBV10-1,TRBJ2-7,ASSEGGAGGPLYEQY
TRBD1,TRBV7-9,TRBJ2-7,ASSVDRVVDEQY
TRBD1,TRBV6-1,TRBJ2-7,ASKGGTYEQY
TRBD1,TRBV6-5,TRBJ2-2,ASRRQGDTGELF
TRBD1,TRBV28,TRBJ1-4,ASSPRDRGNEKLF
TRBD2,TRBV2,TRBJ2-7,ASSGGTSGGHYYEQY
NA,TRBV7-2,TRBJ1-6,ASSPWGRVNSPLH
NA,TRBV9,TRBJ1-1,ASSVVQGTEAF
TRBD2,TRBV7-9,TRBJ2-3,ASTIGAGGPGDTQY
NA,TRBV5-8,TRBJ1-5,ASSLEGGNQPQH
NA,TRBV5-4,TRBJ2-3,ASSFRAPSTDTQY